This TCR beta chain comes out of a study of shared clonotypes between healthy human individuals. Terminally differentiated effector memory CD45RA+ cells were left out of the naive CD8 fraction, which was CD45RO-negative and positively selected for CCR7. Clones were sequenced by immunoSEQ multiplex PCR, and TCRdb holds only the in-frame ones, with some missing. The sample has some 1,900,000 clones, 85% to 95% seen once. V was trimmed by 0 bases and J by 0 bases, leaving 13 bases between them. CDR3 length: 17 residues. Germline loops: CDR1 MGHRA, CDR2 YSYEKL. Source material: naive CD8+ T cells sorted from blood. The chain carries TRBV4-1 and TRBJ2-3; either TRBD1 or TRBD2 may supply D (6 bases each). The receptor was isolated from a man between 18 and 35 years old in good health. In DNA form, the CDR3 reads TGCGCCAGCAGCCAAGAGGGGGGCCCCAGTAGCACAGATACGCAGTATTTT. Amino acids: CASSQEGGPSSTDTQYF.